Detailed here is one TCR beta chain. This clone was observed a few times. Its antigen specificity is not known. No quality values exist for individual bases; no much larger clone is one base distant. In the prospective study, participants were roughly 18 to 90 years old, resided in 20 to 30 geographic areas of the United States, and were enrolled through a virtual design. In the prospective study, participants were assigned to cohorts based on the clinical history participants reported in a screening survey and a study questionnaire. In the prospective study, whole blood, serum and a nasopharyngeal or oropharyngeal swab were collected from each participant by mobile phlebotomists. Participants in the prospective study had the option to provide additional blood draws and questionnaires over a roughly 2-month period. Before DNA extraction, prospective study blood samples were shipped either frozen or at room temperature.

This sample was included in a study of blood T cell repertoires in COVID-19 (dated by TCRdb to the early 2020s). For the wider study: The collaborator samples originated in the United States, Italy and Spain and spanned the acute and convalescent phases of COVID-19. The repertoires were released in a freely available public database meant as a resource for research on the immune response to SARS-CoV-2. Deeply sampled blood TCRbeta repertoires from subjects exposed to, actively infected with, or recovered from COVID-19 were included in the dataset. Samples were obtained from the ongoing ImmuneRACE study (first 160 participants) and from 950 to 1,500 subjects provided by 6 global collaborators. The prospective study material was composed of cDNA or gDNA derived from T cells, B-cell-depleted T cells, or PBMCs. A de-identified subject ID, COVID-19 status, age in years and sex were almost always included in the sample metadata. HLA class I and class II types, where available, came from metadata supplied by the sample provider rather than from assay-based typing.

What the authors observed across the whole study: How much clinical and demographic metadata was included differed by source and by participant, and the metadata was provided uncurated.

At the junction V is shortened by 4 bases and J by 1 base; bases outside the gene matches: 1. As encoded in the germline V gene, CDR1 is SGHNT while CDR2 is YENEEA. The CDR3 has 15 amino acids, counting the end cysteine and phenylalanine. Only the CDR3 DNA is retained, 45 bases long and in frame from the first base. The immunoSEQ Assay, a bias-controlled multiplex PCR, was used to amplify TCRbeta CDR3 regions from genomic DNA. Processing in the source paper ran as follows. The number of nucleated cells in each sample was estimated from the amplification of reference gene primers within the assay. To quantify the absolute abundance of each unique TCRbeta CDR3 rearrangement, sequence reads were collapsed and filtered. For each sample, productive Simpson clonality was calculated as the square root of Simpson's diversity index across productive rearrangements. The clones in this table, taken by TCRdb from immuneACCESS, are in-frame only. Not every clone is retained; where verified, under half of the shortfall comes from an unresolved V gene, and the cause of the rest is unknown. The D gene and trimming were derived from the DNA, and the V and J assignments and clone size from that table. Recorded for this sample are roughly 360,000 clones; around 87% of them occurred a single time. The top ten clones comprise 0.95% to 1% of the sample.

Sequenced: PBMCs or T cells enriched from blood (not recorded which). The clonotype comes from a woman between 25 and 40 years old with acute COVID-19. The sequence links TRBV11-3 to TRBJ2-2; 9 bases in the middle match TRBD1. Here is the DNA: TGTGCCAGCAGCTCGGACAGGGGGAACACCGGGGAGCTGTTTTTT. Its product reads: CASSSDRGNTGELFF. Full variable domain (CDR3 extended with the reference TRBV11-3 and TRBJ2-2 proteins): EAGVVQSPRYKIIEKKQPVAFWCNPISGHNTLYWYLQNLGQGPELLIRYENEEAVDDSQLPKDRFSAERLKGVDSTLKIQPAELGDSAVYLCASSSDRGNTGELFFGEGSRLTVL.